These 9 T cell receptor beta chains were all obtained from the same sample, sequenced in a study of blood T cell repertoires in COVID-19. Profiled with immunoSEQ multiplex PCR; TCRdb holds only in-frame clones, not every one. The data hold approximately 160,000 clones, with about 74% observed a single time. The material sequenced was peripheral blood. These receptors all stem from a man aged 55 to 70 with acute or convalescent COVID-19.

The gene calls are TRBV6-4 and TRBJ1-5; D remains unclear. V was clipped by 3 bases and J by 5 bases, with 8 bases between them. Germline V gives CDR1 MRHNA, CDR2 SNTAGT. The CDR3 runs to 13 residues. The CDR3 loop is CASSEAPDQPQHF. For the CDR3, the DNA is TGTGCCAGCAGTGAGGCCCCTGATCAGCCCCAGCATTTT.

The chain is built from TRBV24-1 and TRBJ2-1; weak D call: TRBD1 (5 bases). Germline CDR1 is KGHDR and CDR2 is SFDVKD. This CDR3 has 13 residues. V gave up 3 bases and J gave up 10 bases, with 12 bases separating them. CDR3 DNA sequence: TGTGCCACCAGTGATATGGGGCCAGGGGAGCAGTTCTTC. Translating gives CATSDMGPGEQFF.

The table lists this clone with a few counts. The chain links TRBV5-8 to TRBJ1-6, with D possibly being TRBD1 (6 bases). CDR3 length equals 17 residues. CDR1 is SGHTS, CDR2 YDEGEE, per germline. The V end was cut by 2 bases, the J end by 3 bases, with 15 bases between. The CDR3 is CASSFSPDSLYNSPLHF. CDR3 nucleotides: TGTGCCAGCAGCTTCAGCCCGGACAGCCTCTATAATTCACCCCTCCACTTT.

V and J are TRBV9 and TRBJ1-1; D gene unclear. The CDR3 runs to 13 residues. Trimming pared 0 bases from V and 4 bases from J, leaving 7 bases between. Germline V gives CDR1 SGDLS, CDR2 YYNGEE. CDR3 in DNA: TGTGCCAGCAGCGTAGGAGGGTTCACTGAAGCTTTCTTT. Protein product: CASSVGGFTEAFF.

The chain has TRBV6-5 and TRBJ1-4; D possibly corresponds to TRBD1 (5 bases). CDR3 length equals 13 residues. CDR1 MNHEY and CDR2 SVGAGI come from the germline V gene. With 8 bases removed from V and 6 bases from J, the gap between germline ends came to 13 bases. The CDR3, as DNA: TGTGCCAGCTTGCACCCGGGGGATGAAAAACTGTTTTTT. Its protein is CASLHPGDEKLFF.

This chain connects TRBV19 to TRBJ1-2; the D is unclear. The CDR3 contains 12 residues. Trimming pared 5 bases from V and 4 bases from J, leaving 8 bases between. Germline CDR1 reads LNHDA; CDR2 reads SQIVND (reference sequence). CDR3: CASSPGIYGYTF. CDR3 sequence (DNA): TGTGCCAGTAGTCCGGGTATCTATGGCTACACCTTC. The variable domain in full, completed from reference TRBV19 and TRBJ1-2, reads DGGITQSPKYLFRKEGQNVTLSCEQNLNHDAMYWYRQDPGQGLRLIYYSQIVNDFQKGDIAEGYSVSREKKESFPLTVTSAQKNPTAFYLCASSPGIYGYTFGSGTRLTVV.

The chain employs TRBV7-2 and TRBJ2-2; no clear D gene. Between the trimmed V and J ends, which lost 5 bases and 3 bases, there was a span of 13 bases. CDR1 is SGHTA, CDR2 FQGNSA, per germline. This CDR3 has 15 residues. The DNA for the CDR3 is TGTGCCAGCAGCCCTGGCAGGCTGTACACCGGGGAGCTGTTTTTT. It translates to CASSPGRLYTGELFF.

The V call is TRBV2, the J call TRBJ2-2, with 10 bases that match TRBD2. Germline loops: CDR1 SNHLY, CDR2 FYNNEI. Unmatched junction bases numbered 7, after V lost 7 bases and J lost 5 bases. This CDR3 is 15 amino acids long. The CDR3 here is CASMLAGAGTGELFF. CDR3 DNA sequence: TGTGCCAGCATGCTAGCGGGGGCCGGTACCGGGGAGCTGTTTTTT.

V usage is TRBV6-5 and J usage is TRBJ2-7; 10 bases match TRBD1. V lost 5 bases to trimming and J lost 5 bases; unmatched junction nucleotides: 6. The CDR3 has 14 residues. The germline CDR1 and CDR2 sequences are MNHEY and SVGAGI. CDR3 amino acids: CASSPGTGVHEQYF. CDR3 in DNA: TGTGCCAGCAGTCCAGGGACAGGGGTCCACGAGCAGTACTTC.